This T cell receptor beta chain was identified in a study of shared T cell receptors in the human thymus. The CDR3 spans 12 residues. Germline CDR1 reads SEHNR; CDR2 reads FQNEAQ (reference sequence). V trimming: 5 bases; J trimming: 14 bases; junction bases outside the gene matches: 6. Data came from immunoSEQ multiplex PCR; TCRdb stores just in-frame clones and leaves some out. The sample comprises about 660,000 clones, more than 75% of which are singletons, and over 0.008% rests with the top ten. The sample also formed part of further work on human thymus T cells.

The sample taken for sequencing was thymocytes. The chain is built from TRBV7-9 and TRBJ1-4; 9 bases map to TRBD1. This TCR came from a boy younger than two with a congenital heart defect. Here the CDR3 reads CASSESGTGLFF. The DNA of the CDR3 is TGTGCCAGCAGCGAGTCGGGGACAGGGCTGTTTTTT. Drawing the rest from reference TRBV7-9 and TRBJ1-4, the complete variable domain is DTGVSQNPRHKITKRGQNVTFRCDPISEHNRLYWYRQTLGQGPEFLTYFQNEAQLEKSRLLSDRFSAERPKGSFSTLEIQRTEQGDSAMYLCASSESGTGLFFGSGTQLSVL.